The entry below gives a single T cell receptor beta chain sequence along with its context. Its target is unknown. General study results and limits: Tumor-infiltrating Treg TCR alpha and beta sequences overlapped most with tumor naive CD4+ T cells, then blood naive. Tumor memory CD4+ T cell TCR gene usage clustered with blood and lymph node memory CD4+ cells and lymph node naive CD4+ cells. Whole repertoires were not studied in the larger cohort, only one V-J beta rearrangement.

Constant-region reverse primers amplified full-length variable regions, followed by semi-nested Nested Universal Primer A PCR. TCRdb re-called the 5' RACE reads with MiXCR, one entry per CDR3 protein. This table holds more than 45,000 distinct CDR3 sequences, 28% found once. The germline gives CDR1 SGHTA, CDR2 FQGNSA. The V segment lost 1 base and the J segment 9 bases; nucleotides outside the gene matches: 7. CDR3 length: 14 residues. V and J are TRBV7-2 and TRBJ2-3; 7 nucleotides agree with TRBD1. This receptor was obtained from a female donor with breast cancer. The sequenced sample consisted of tumor-infiltrating memory CD4+ T cells sorted from the breast tumor. Subset indicated: memory CD4+ T cells, CD4+CD45RO+CD25-. The CDR3 sequence: CASSLVGTGDTQYF. CDR3 DNA: TGTGCCAGCAGCTTAGTTGGAACAGGGGACACGCAGTATTTT.